This TCR beta chain originates from a study of T cells in Graves' hyperthyroidism and ophthalmopathy. In making diagnoses, clinical symptoms, serum thyroxine and TRAb, thyroid ultrasound and orbital computed tomography were all used. The TCR beta CDR3 regions underwent amplification using RNA transcripts as the source. A first-round RT-PCR of the TCR CDR3 used the HTBI primer set. MiXCR, run by TCRdb on the multiplex PCR reads, gives a single entry per CDR3 protein. The repertoire holds over 350,000 distinct CDR3 sequences, approximately 17% seen once, with over 35% in the top ten. Trimming took off 6 bases at V and 1 base at J, with 7 bases between the two ends. CDR3 length equals 13 residues. Germline V gene sequence: CDR1 MNHNS, CDR2 SASEGT.

Material: blood. This chain connects TRBV6-1 to TRBJ1-3; D possibly corresponds to TRBD1 (5 bases). This TCR was sampled from a man between 18 and 35 years old with Graves' ophthalmopathy. The CDR3 region is CASRSGSGNTIYF. For the CDR3, the DNA is TGTGCCAGCAGGTCAGGGTCTGGAAACACCATATATTTT.